The rows below give T cell receptor beta chains drawn from one sample of a study of blood T cell repertoires in COVID-19. Generated by immunoSEQ multiplex PCR, the TCRdb table keeps only in-frame clones and is missing some. The sample contains approximately 190,000 clones, 84% of which appear only once. Sequencing was performed on PBMCs or T cells enriched from blood (not recorded which). These receptors were collected from a woman aged 25 to 39 who had been exposed to COVID-19. Each CDR3 is given with its conserved first and last residue. Each record gives: clone size, J gene, D gene, V gene, CDR3 DNA, CDR3 protein. The D gene is left open where the match is weak. Clone size is given for some rows only: seen once, a few or many times, or a class if the clone is expanded.

-,TRBJ1-1,-,TRBV7-9,TGTGCCAGCAGCTTCGGTCTTGAAGCTTTCTTT,CASSFGLEAFF
-,TRBJ1-1,-,TRBV7-7,TGTGCCAGCAGCTTACTCCTCGGCCAGGCCCTATTGGACACTGAAGCTTTCTTT,CASSLLLGQALLDTEAFF
-,TRBJ2-7,TRBD1,TRBV3-1/TRBV3-2,TGTGCCAGCAGCTCGACAGGGGACAACGAGCAGTACTTC,CASSSTGDNEQYF
-,TRBJ1-3,TRBD1,TRBV4-1,TGCGCCAGCAGCCGCTTAGGGGGACAGGGGACCTCTGGAAACACCATATATTTT,CASSRLGGQGTSGNTIYF
once,TRBJ2-1,-,TRBV19,TGTGCCAGTAGTATAGGGCTAGCCTACAATGAGCAGTTCTTC,CASSIGLAYNEQFF
-,TRBJ1-2,-,TRBV4-3,TGCGCCAGCAGCCAAGCCCGCACAGGTGGCTATGGCTACACCTTC,CASSQARTGGYGYTF
-,TRBJ1-2,-,TRBV2,TGTGCCAGCAGTGGAGATAACTATGGCTACACCTTC,CASSGDNYGYTF
-,TRBJ1-1,-,TRBV3-1/TRBV3-2,TGTGCCAGCAGCGCAGGACTGTCTGAAGCTTTCTTT,CASSAGLSEAFF
-,TRBJ1-1,TRBD1,TRBV29-1,TGCAGCGGTCAACAGGGGGCTGGCACTGAAGCTTTCTTT,CSGQQGAGTEAFF
few,TRBJ2-1,-,TRBV29-1,TGCAGCGTTGCGATCGGTGCTGAGCAGTTCTTC,CSVAIGAEQFF
once,TRBJ1-1,-,TRBV7-2,TGTGCCAGCAGCCCACTTTCAACCCCGGCTTTCTTT,CASSPLSTPAFF
-,TRBJ2-7,-,TRBV7-2,TGTGCCAGCAGTCTAAATGGGGGGGCCGGCTACGAGCAGTACTTC,CASSLNGGAGYEQYF
-,TRBJ2-1,-,TRBV27,TGTGCCAGCAGTGATATAGTCGCGAGCTCCTACAATGAGCAGTTCTTC,CASSDIVASSYNEQFF
-,TRBJ2-5,TRBD1,TRBV6-2/TRBV6-3,TGTGCCAGCAGCCCGACAGGGGCCTTGGGGACCCAGTACTTC,CASSPTGALGTQYF
-,TRBJ2-7,TRBD1,TRBV27,TGTGCCAGCAGTTCCTTCGTTAGCCTAACAGGGGCTCCCTACGAGCAGTACTTC,CASSSFVSLTGAPYEQYF
once,TRBJ2-7,-,TRBV29-1,TGCAGCGTTGAGGGAGCAGGTACCTACGAGCAGTACTTC,CSVEGAGTYEQYF
once,TRBJ1-2,TRBD1,TRBV3-1/TRBV3-2,TGTGCCAGCAGCCAGGGACAGGGTGTTATGGACTATGGCTACACCTTC,CASSQGQGVMDYGYTF
-,TRBJ1-2,-,TRBV12-3/TRBV12-4,TGTGCCAGCAGTTGGGCAGGCTATGGCTACACCTTC,CASSWAGYGYTF
-,TRBJ2-3,-,TRBV3-1/TRBV3-2,TGTGCCAGCAGCCAAGTAAGCACCAACACAGATACGCAGTATTTT,CASSQVSTNTDTQYF
-,TRBJ2-3,TRBD2,TRBV29-1,TGCAGCGTCCTACTAGCGGGGAAAACAGATACGCAGTATTTT,CSVLLAGKTDTQYF
-,TRBJ2-1,-,TRBV7-2,TGTGCCAGCAGCTTACGAGGGACAAGCAATGAGCAGTTCTTC,CASSLRGTSNEQFF
-,TRBJ2-7,-,TRBV29-1,TGCAGCGTTGAAGATGTAGTCAGCGGAGTCTACGAGCAGTACTTC,CSVEDVVSGVYEQYF
-,TRBJ1-3,TRBD1,TRBV5-8,TGTGCCAGCAGGTCCGGGACAGGGATGGTCCATGCCGGAAACACCATATATTTT,CASRSGTGMVHAGNTIYF
-,TRBJ1-1,-,TRBV5-4,TGTGCCAGCAGCTTCGGGGAGGGCTTTGAAGCTTTCTTT,CASSFGEGFEAFF
-,TRBJ2-3,-,TRBV27,TGTGCCAGCACCCCCGTTGGCAACACAGATACGCAGTATTTT,CASTPVGNTDTQYF
-,TRBJ1-1,TRBD1,TRBV3-1/TRBV3-2,TGTGCCAGCAGCCAGATAACAGGGGAAGTACCTGAAGCTTTCTTT,CASSQITGEVPEAFF
-,TRBJ2-1,TRBD1,TRBV7-8,TGTGCCAGCACCGGGGACAGGCCCTTTAATGAGCAGTTCTTC,CASTGDRPFNEQFF
-,TRBJ2-3,-,TRBV12-5,TGTGCTAGTGGTTTGGATTATGTAGATACGCAGTATTTT,CASGLDYVDTQYF
-,TRBJ1-2,-,TRBV5-6,TGTGCCAGCAGCGTCCAGGAACGGAATTATGGCTACACCTTC,CASSVQERNYGYTF
few,TRBJ2-7,-,TRBV4-1,TGCGCCAGCAGCCAGATAGGGAGCTCCTACGAGCAGTACTTC,CASSQIGSSYEQYF
-,TRBJ1-1,TRBD1,TRBV5-1,TGCGCCAGCAGCTTGGTGGGGACAGGGGGAGGCACTGAAGCTTTCTTT,CASSLVGTGGGTEAFF
-,TRBJ1-5,TRBD1,TRBV5-5,TGTGCCAGCAGCCCGACAGGGGGCACACAGCCCCAGCATTTT,CASSPTGGTQPQHF
-,TRBJ2-3,TRBD2,TRBV19,TGTGCCAGTAGTATAGATTCTAGCGGTACCACAGATACGCAGTATTTT,CASSIDSSGTTDTQYF
-,TRBJ1-1,-,TRBV7-2,TGTGCCAGCACCTCCAACCCGGGGGAGAAAGCTTTCTTT,CASTSNPGEKAFF
-,TRBJ1-5,TRBD1,TRBV10-3,TGTGCCATCAGTGAGTCGATGACGACAGGGGGCAATCAGCCCCAGCATTTT,CAISESMTTGGNQPQHF
-,TRBJ2-7,-,TRBV20-1,TGCAGTGCTAGTAGCCGGGACTCGAGCTACGAGCAGTACTTC,CSASSRDSSYEQYF
-,TRBJ1-2,TRBD1,TRBV12-3/TRBV12-4,TGTGCCAGCAGTTCGACAGGGTCGAGTGGCTACACCTTC,CASSSTGSSGYTF
-,TRBJ2-5,TRBD1,TRBV7-7,TGTGCTAGCAGCGGCAACAGGGGCGCCGGCCAAGAGACCCAGTACTTC,CASSGNRGAGQETQYF
-,TRBJ2-1,-,TRBV9,TGTGCCAGCAGCACCCCCATCGGTTTCGGGGAGCAGTTCTTC,CASSTPIGFGEQFF
few,TRBJ2-1,-,TRBV27,TGTGCCAGCAGTCTACAGGGGGGGGACTCCTACAATGAGCAGTTCTTC,CASSLQGGDSYNEQFF
-,TRBJ2-3,TRBD2,TRBV5-6,TGTGCCAGCAGCTTGGGACTAGCGGTCGGTACGCAGTATTTT,CASSLGLAVGTQYF
-,TRBJ1-5,TRBD1,TRBV27,TGTGCCAGCAGTTTGGACAGGGGAAATCAGCCCCAGCATTTT,CASSLDRGNQPQHF
-,TRBJ2-1,TRBD2,TRBV5-4,TGTGCCAGCAGCCTACGCTGGACTAGCGGGGGGGATGAGCAGTTCTTC,CASSLRWTSGGDEQFF
-,TRBJ1-2,TRBD1,TRBV2,TGTGCCACTCGACAGGGCGGCGGCTATGGCTACACCTTC,CATRQGGGYGYTF
-,TRBJ2-7,TRBD1,TRBV11-2,TGTGCCAGCAGCTCATCCGGGACAGGGGGCCACGAGCAGTACTTC,CASSSSGTGGHEQYF
-,TRBJ2-1,TRBD1,TRBV3-1/TRBV3-2,TGTGCCAGCAGCCAACCCAGGGGGTCCTACAATGAGCAGTTCTTC,CASSQPRGSYNEQFF
few,TRBJ2-5,-,TRBV11-2,TGTGCCAGCAGCCTCTTCGGGTCCGCGCAAGAGACCCAGTACTTC,CASSLFGSAQETQYF
-,TRBJ2-5,TRBD2,TRBV5-4,TGTGCCAGCAGCTTGGAGAGCGGGGGTGAGACCCAGTACTTC,CASSLESGGETQYF
-,TRBJ2-7,TRBD2,TRBV7-2,TGTGCCAGCAGCCCCGGGATAGCGGGGGGCTCAGATTACGAGCAGTACTTC,CASSPGIAGGSDYEQYF
-,TRBJ1-5,TRBD1,TRBV6-2/TRBV6-3,TGTGCCAGCAGTTACCCGGCGACAGGGTTTCAGCCCCAGCATTTT,CASSYPATGFQPQHF
-,TRBJ2-6,TRBD2,TRBV11-3,TGTGCCAGCAGCTCCCGACTAGCGGGCAACCCGGGGGCCAACGTCCTGACTTTC,CASSSRLAGNPGANVLTF
-,TRBJ1-5,-,TRBV4-3,TGCGCCAGCAGCCAATCGAGGGTGAGGAATCAGCCCCAGCATTTT,CASSQSRVRNQPQHF
-,TRBJ1-2,-,TRBV29-1,TGCAGCGTTGCTCAACAGGGTGTTGGGGATGGCTACACCTTC,CSVAQQGVGDGYTF
-,TRBJ1-4,TRBD1,TRBV3-1/TRBV3-2,TGTGCCAGCAGCCTGGGACAGGGGGCCGAAAAACTGTTTTTT,CASSLGQGAEKLFF
-,TRBJ1-4,-,TRBV4-3,TGCGCCAGCAGCCAAGAGGGCCTACATAGAGCTAATGAAAAACTGTTTTTT,CASSQEGLHRANEKLFF